This T cell receptor beta chain emerged from a study of vaccination and CD4 T cells after COVID-19. Turning to this clonotype: Its matching antigen is unknown.

This CDR3 is built from 13 residues. Germline V lookup: CDR1 DFQATT, CDR2 SNEGSKA (reference sequence). V shed 3 bases, J shed 3 bases, and the junction held 4 bases outside the gene matches. The Oncomine TCR Beta short-read assay sequenced DNA from cultured CD4+ T cells. TCRdb reprocessed the PCR reads with MiXCR, giving one entry per CDR3 protein. There are more than 15,000 distinct CDR3 sequences in the sample; approximately 50% occur only once, and roughly 17% lies in the top ten. Treatment specified: approximately 10-day PBMC culture with coronavirus spike peptide pools or control peptides (ViraFEST assay). Per-well cultures of two million PBMCs received 9.5 to 10 IU/ml IL-2 and around 10 ug/ml peptide pools.

The source is a human donor who had recovered from COVID-19. This sequence joins TRBV20-1 and TRBJ2-5; 7 bases match TRBD1. The sample taken for sequencing was CD4+ T cells from blood, cultured in vitro. The CDR3 DNA follows: TGCAGTGCTAGCAAAACAGGGGAAGAGACCCAGTACTTC. It yields the protein CSASKTGEETQYF.